A single sample is the source of the 30 T cell receptor beta chains below, sequenced in a study of human T cells and chemical hapten exposure. MiXCR was run by TCRdb on the RACE reads, yielding one entry per CDR3 protein. In the table there are about 81,000 distinct CDR3 sequences, about 8% of which are singletons. Time point described: patch test 1, 2 weeks after DPC sensitization. Treatment here: therapeutic diphenylcyclopropenone sensitization with weekly scalp DPC. The sample in question was whole blood, obtained in connection with sensitization to the hapten diphenylcyclopropenone (DPC). The receptors come from a woman in her 30s with alopecia areata. Some clones in this sample may be carry-over from other donors' samples.

The chain combines TRBV20-1 with TRBJ1-1, with TRBD1 as a possible D gene (5 bases). Germline CDR1 is DFQATT and CDR2 is SNEGSKA (reference sequence). This CDR3 has 15 residues. Trimming took off 0 bases at V and 1 base at J, with 12 bases between the two ends. The CDR3 sequence is CSARDWTSSNTEAFF. CDR3 DNA sequence: TGCAGTGCTAGAGATTGGACATCTTCGAACACTGAAGCTTTCTTT.

This clonotype was detected many times. The V and J genes are TRBV12-3 or TRBV12-4 and TRBJ1-2; 9 positions match TRBD1. This CDR3 is 19 amino acids long. Germline trimming cut 2 bases from V and 3 bases from J; bases unmatched to any gene: 16. The DNA for the CDR3 is TGTGCCAGCAGTTTATTTCTGGTTAAAAACAGGGGGCAGGACTATGGCTACACCTTC. It specifies CASSLFLVKNRGQDYGYTF.

The rearrangement uses TRBV10-3 and TRBJ1-6; tentatively, D is TRBD1 (5 bases). This CDR3 comprises 16 residues. The germline V gene has CDR1 ENHRY and CDR2 SYGVKD. V dropped 2 bases and J dropped 7 bases, with 15 bases sitting between them. The CDR3 DNA is TGTGCCATCAGTGAGACGCGGTGGGGGGAGAATTCACCCCTCCACTTT. Its protein is CAISETRWGENSPLHF.

This clonotype has a count of ten or more. The V gene is TRBV9, the J gene TRBJ2-1; 7 bases match TRBD2. The germline V gene has CDR1 SGDLS and CDR2 YYNGEE. CDR3 size: 15 residues. Trimming cost V 3 bases and J 8 bases; bases outside gene matches: 11. As DNA, the CDR3 is TGTGCCAGCAGCGGGGGGGGTCTTTCTGTGGATGAGCAGTTCTTC. Its translation: CASSGGGLSVDEQFF.

This clonotype was recorded many times. This chain uses TRBV12-3 or TRBV12-4 with TRBJ1-5; a weak D match, TRBD1 (6 bases). Trimming took off 6 bases at V and 1 base at J, with 7 bases between the two ends. This CDR3 is built from 13 residues. The DNA of the CDR3 is TGTGCCAGCAGAGGACAGAGCAATCAGCCCCAGCATTTT. Its protein product is CASRGQSNQPQHF.

The V gene is TRBV25-1, the J gene TRBJ2-3; D may be TRBD2 (7 bases). The CDR3 consists of 16 residues. Trimming took 0 bases from V and 4 from J, leaving 14 bases between them. Germline V lookup: CDR1 MGHDK, CDR2 SYGVNS. The CDR3 nucleotides are TGTGCCAGCAGTGAATACGTGGGGGGGCCTTCAGATACGCAGTATTTT. This sequence encodes CASSEYVGGPSDTQYF.

The chain recombines TRBV20-1 with TRBJ2-1; D perhaps matches TRBD1 (6 bases). The CDR3 sequence is 14 residues long. Germline V lookup: CDR1 DFQATT, CDR2 SNEGSKA (reference sequence). V dropped 6 bases and J dropped 7 bases, with 19 bases sitting between them. The CDR3 nucleotides read TGCAGTGCCAACAGGGAGTTGGCAACAAATGAGCAGTTCTTC. Its translation is CSANRELATNEQFF.

There are many counts of this clonotype. The chain links TRBV6-5 to TRBJ1-5; TRBD1 matches at 8 bases. V lost 6 bases, J lost 2 bases, and 3 bases stayed unmatched. There are 14 residues in the CDR3. Germline loops: CDR1 MNHEY, CDR2 SVGAGI. CDR3 nucleotides: TGTGCCAGCAGACAGGACAGGGGCAATCAGCCCCAGCATTTT. Its protein is CASRQDRGNQPQHF.

This clonotype has at least ten counts. The chain couples TRBV20-1 to TRBJ2-5; D unclear. The V end lost 3 bases, the J end lost 4 bases, and 15 bases lay between the germline ends. Germline V lookup: CDR1 DFQATT, CDR2 SNEGSKA (reference sequence). The CDR3 contains 14 residues. CDR3 amino acids: CSASFPDTSETQYF. The CDR3 DNA reads as TGCAGTGCTAGCTTTCCAGACACATCAGAGACCCAGTACTTC.

Only a few counts were recorded for this clonotype. The junction departs from the called germline gene at one end, perhaps through a read error. The J gene is TRBJ2-6, the V gene TRBV5-1, with D perhaps TRBD1 (5 bases). Germline-derived CDR1 and CDR2 are SGHRS and YFSETQ. This CDR3 has 12 residues. The CDR3 protein is CASSLENRTPIF. Here the CDR3 DNA reads TGCGCCAGCAGCTTGGAAAATAGGACACCCATCTTC.

This clonotype was observed a handful of times. The chain employs TRBV10-3 and TRBJ2-3, with D uncertain. Per the germline V gene, CDR1 is ENHRY and CDR2 is SYGVKD. The CDR3 consists of 14 residues. Trimming removed 8 bases from V and 3 bases from J, with 15 bases in between. CDR3 protein: CAISKGGGTDTQYF. The CDR3 DNA follows: TGTGCCATCTCCAAGGGCGGTGGGACAGATACGCAGTATTTT.

This clonotype was found many times. V is TRBV20-1 and J is TRBJ2-2; D may correspond to TRBD1 or TRBD2 (5 bases each). Germline V CDR1 and CDR2: DFQATT, SNEGSKA (reference sequence). CDR3 length equals 15 residues. V shed 5 bases and J shed 4 bases, with 17 bases lying between them. CDR3 region: CSALPGPAGTGELFF. The CDR3 bases are TGCAGTGCTCTCCCGGGACCGGCGGGCACCGGGGAGCTGTTTTTT.

This clonotype was found many times. The genes are TRBV10-3 and TRBJ2-1, with TRBD2 matching over 10 bases. The ends lost 10 bases at V and 5 bases at J; junction bases unmatched: 8. Germline values: CDR1 ENHRY, CDR2 SYGVKD. The CDR3 extends over 14 amino acids. The CDR3 protein is CATCPSGGDNEQFF. The CDR3, as DNA: TGTGCCACCTGCCCTAGCGGGGGTGACAATGAGCAGTTCTTC.

V and J are TRBV5-1 and TRBJ1-1; a possible D gene is TRBD1 (6 bases). Germline V gives CDR1 SGHRS, CDR2 YFSETQ. Trimming stripped 4 bases from V and 6 bases from J, with 19 bases between. The CDR3 runs to 15 residues. The CDR3 coding sequence is TGCGCCAGCAGCCCTACCGGCTCCAGGGGCGCTGAAGCTTTCTTT. Its protein is CASSPTGSRGAEAFF. Filled out from reference TRBV5-1 and TRBJ1-1, the complete variable domain reads KAGVTQTPRYLIKTRGQQVTLSCSPISGHRSVSWYQQTPGQGLQFLFEYFSETQRNKGNFPGRFSGRQFSNSRSEMNVSTLELGDSALYLCASSPTGSRGAEAFFGQGTRLTVV.

Points on this clonotype: A read error is possible here, since a much larger clone lies one base away. J is TRBJ2-7 and V is TRBV11-2; D possibly corresponds to TRBD2 (7 bases). Germline CDR1 and CDR2: SGHAT and FQNNGV. CDR3 length: 15 residues. The CDR3 loop is CVSSLLRGASYEQYF. The CDR3 DNA follows: TGTGTCAGCAGCTTACTCCGGGGGGCCTCCTACGAGCAGTACTTC.

In its sample, this clonotype was seen a few times. The rearrangement links TRBV27 to TRBJ2-7, with TRBD1 matching over 7 bases. The V gene end was trimmed by 2 bases and the J gene end by 3 bases; junction bases not matched to a gene: 4. The CDR3 loop spans 14 amino acids. Germline-derived CDR1 and CDR2 are MNHEY and SMNVEV (reference sequence). This CDR3 reads CASSLSAGGYEQYF. DNA for the CDR3: TGTGCCAGCAGTTTAAGTGCAGGGGGCTACGAGCAGTACTTC.

A few counts support this clonotype. The chain joins TRBV2 to TRBJ1-1, with D possibly TRBD1 on 5 matching bases. The CDR3 is 13 amino acids. V shed 7 bases and J shed 5 bases, with 14 bases lying between them. Germline V gives CDR1 SNHLY, CDR2 FYNNEI. The DNA for the CDR3 is TGTGCCAGCACCGGGACGGTTGGTACTGAAGCTTTCTTT. Translating gives CASTGTVGTEAFF.

V is TRBV6-2 or TRBV6-3 and J is TRBJ2-1; TRBD1 matches 7 bases. CDR1 is MNHEY, CDR2 SVGEGT, per germline. The J segment lost 10 bases and the V segment lost 0 bases, leaving 6 bases of the junction unmatched. This CDR3 contains 14 residues. The CDR3: CASSYSNRGNEQFF. CDR3 nucleotide sequence: TGTGCCAGCAGTTACTCGAACAGGGGAAACGAGCAGTTCTTC.

This chain joins TRBV7-3 and TRBJ1-1; tentative D call: TRBD1 (5 bases). Trimming removed 5 bases at V and 5 bases at J, with 18 bases between. Germline V gene data show CDR1 as SGHTA and CDR2 as FQGTGA. This CDR3 has 15 amino acids. CDR3 DNA sequence: TGTGCCAGCAGCCTGCAGGGTAGAGGGGTGACTGAAGCTTTCTTT. Amino acids: CASSLQGRGVTEAFF.

This clonotype was detected many times. The genes are TRBV2 and TRBJ2-7, with no clear D. The V end lost 8 bases, the J end lost 3 bases, and 8 bases lay between the germline ends. Germline CDR1 SNHLY, CDR2 FYNNEI. The CDR3 is 11 amino acids. CDR3 amino acids: CASGPIYEQYF. For the CDR3, the DNA is TGTGCCAGCGGCCCGATCTACGAGCAGTACTTC.

This clonotype was counted many times. This chain links TRBV16 with TRBJ1-1; no firm D call. Germline lookup yields CDR1 KGHSY and CDR2 FQNENV. V lost 2 bases and J 7 bases, leaving 17 bases between the germline ends. This CDR3 is built from 15 residues. The CDR3 spells CASSQSSGRTYEAFF. CDR3 nucleotide sequence: TGTGCCAGCAGCCAAAGTAGTGGGCGGACGTATGAAGCTTTCTTT.

This clonotype showed up many times. The chain joins TRBV20-1 to TRBJ1-1, with D possibly being TRBD1 (6 bases). Germline CDR1 is DFQATT and CDR2 is SNEGSKA (reference sequence). The CDR3 totals 14 residues. The V and J ends lost 6 bases and 3 bases respectively, with 17 bases between them. This CDR3 is CSARGGAGDTEAFF. The DNA for the CDR3 is TGCAGTGCCCGCGGGGGGGCAGGGGACACTGAAGCTTTCTTT.

This clonotype has ten or more counts. V gene TRBV15 combines with J gene TRBJ2-2, with D hard to call. Trimming stripped 3 bases from V and 3 bases from J, with 5 bases between. The CDR3 sequence is 13 residues long. Germline CDR1 and CDR2: LNHNV and YYDKDF (reference sequence). The CDR3 nucleotides read TGTGCCACCAGCAGTACTGACACCGGGGAGCTGTTTTTT. Its protein product is CATSSTDTGELFF.

This clonotype was seen a few times. The chain links TRBV6-5 to TRBJ1-6; D may be TRBD1 (6 bases). Per the germline V gene, CDR1 is MNHEY and CDR2 is SVGAGI. V lost 6 bases, J lost 5 bases, and 11 bases lay in between. The CDR3 spans 14 residues. CDR3 protein: CASSYDRNNSPLHF. The CDR3 DNA is TGTGCCAGCAGCTATGACAGGAATAATTCACCCCTCCACTTT.

Notes on this clonotype: A much larger clone lies a single base off, so this may be a read error. J is TRBJ1-2 and V is TRBV30; D uncertain. Deletions cut 3 bases from V and 7 bases from J, with 15 bases between. The CDR3 extends over 13 amino acids. CDR1 GTSNPN and CDR2 SVGIG come from the germline V gene (reference sequence). CDR3 in amino acids: CAWSEGRWAGYTF. Here the CDR3 DNA reads TGTGCCTGGAGCGAAGGGAGGTGGGCTGGCTACACCTTC.

The sample holds a few counts of this clonotype. V gene TRBV5-6 combines with J gene TRBJ1-2; tentative D call: TRBD1 (6 bases). V was clipped by 3 bases and J by 8 bases, with 14 bases between them. The CDR3 runs 13 residues. CDR1 is SGHDT and CDR2 is YYEEEE in the germline V gene. In DNA form, the CDR3 reads TGTGCCAGCAGCTCAGGGGTGATAGGAGGCTACACCTTC. Its translation: CASSSGVIGGYTF.

The CDR3: CASSQSSKAGVSDTQYF. CDR3 nucleotide sequence: TGTGCCAGCAGCCAAAGCTCCAAAGCGGGGGTTTCAGATACGCAGTATTTT. V usage is TRBV3-1 and J usage is TRBJ2-3; TRBD2 agrees at 8 bases. The germline gives CDR1 LGHDT, CDR2 YNNKEL (reference sequence). V gave up 2 bases and J gave up 4 bases; unmatched junction bases: 11. The CDR3 has 17 residues.

This clonotype has a count of ten or more. The chain employs TRBV6-5 and TRBJ1-1; 7 bases match TRBD1. CDR3 length equals 15 residues. The junction had 6 bases not matched to a gene; V was cut back by 2 bases and J by 3 bases. Germline V lookup: CDR1 MNHEY, CDR2 SVGAGI. The CDR3 DNA sequence: TGTGCCAGCAGTTACATGAAGGGGGCCTACACTGAAGCTTTCTTT. It yields the protein CASSYMKGAYTEAFF.

There are many counts of this clonotype. The genes are TRBV12-3 or TRBV12-4 and TRBJ1-4; unclear D gene. CDR3 size: 15 residues. Trimming shortened V by 6 bases and J by 6 bases, and 17 bases separated the two germline ends. The DNA of the CDR3 is TGTGCCAGCAGCAGAGCCATGGTCGGAGATGAAAAACTGTTTTTT. Amino acid sequence: CASSRAMVGDEKLFF.

This clonotype was recorded many times. This sequence joins TRBV20-1 and TRBJ1-5, with TRBD1 as a possible D gene (5 bases). This CDR3 comprises 16 residues. Per germline, CDR1 DFQATT and CDR2 SNEGSKA (reference sequence). The V and J ends lost 4 bases and 0 bases respectively, with 16 bases between them. As DNA, the CDR3 is TGCAGTGCTATCCCCCCGGGACCTTATAGCAATCAGCCCCAGCATTTT. Translation gives CSAIPPGPYSNQPQHF.